In this sample, the clone carrying this T cell receptor beta chain is medium-sized. Its target is unknown. This sample is part of a study of breast tumors, draining lymph nodes, adjacent tissues. Study outcomes and limitations: Compared with lymph nodes, tumors were less diverse; compared with nontumor tissue, more.

Via MiXCR, TCRdb re-called the multiplex PCR reads, giving one row per CDR3 protein. The sample lists around 22,000 distinct CDR3 sequences; approximately 60% were seen once. Trimming stripped 5 bases from V and 8 bases from J, with 9 bases between. The CDR3 covers 11 residues. The germline V gene encodes CDR1 SGHAT and CDR2 FQNNGV. The J gene is TRBJ1-2, the V gene TRBV11-2; D not certain. Input material: tumor-adjacent breast tissue. The sequence came from a female donor with breast cancer. Some clones in this sample may be carry-over from other donors' samples. In DNA form, the CDR3 reads TGTGCCAGCAGCCCTGGATCAGGCTACACCTTC. It translates to CASSPGSGYTF.